This entry lists 4 T cell receptor beta chains sequenced from one sample in a study of T cells in localized non-small cell lung cancer. Data came from immunoSEQ multiplex PCR; TCRdb stores just in-frame clones and leaves some out. The sample lists tens of thousands of clones; 65% to 85% were seen once. This material consisted of PBMCs, taken before any cancer treatment. These receptors originate from a man aged 40 to 70 with stage II lung adenocarcinoma.

The genes are TRBV7-7 and TRBJ2-1, with TRBD2 matching 13 bases. The V segment lost 1 base and the J segment 8 bases; nucleotides outside the gene matches: 2. This CDR3 comprises 15 residues. CDR1 is SSHAT, CDR2 FNYEAQ, per germline (reference sequence). The CDR3 sequence: CASSLGTSGSDEQFF. The DNA of the CDR3 is TGTGCCAGCAGCTTAGGGACTAGCGGGAGTGATGAGCAGTTCTTC.

The gene calls are TRBV7-9 and TRBJ2-6; D is unresolved. The V gene lost 4 bases and the J gene lost 1 base, with 8 bases spanning the gap. Germline CDR1 is SEHNR and CDR2 is FQNEAQ (reference sequence). The CDR3 length is 15 residues. CDR3: CASSSPTSGANVLTF. CDR3 DNA sequence: TGTGCCAGCAGCTCTCCGACATCTGGGGCCAACGTCCTGACTTTC.

This sequence joins TRBV2 and TRBJ1-1; D remains ambiguous. V lost 3 bases to trimming and J lost 2 bases, with 7 bases between them. The CDR3 spans 13 residues. Germline CDR1 SNHLY, CDR2 FYNNEI. CDR3 in DNA: TGTGCCAGCAGTGATGACGACAACACTGAAGCTTTCTTT. Translated: CASSDDDNTEAFF.

In its sample, this clone was seen a few times. This sequence joins TRBV12-5 and TRBJ2-3, with D possibly TRBD1 on 7 matching bases. Germline loops: CDR1 LGHNT, CDR2 FRNRAP. This CDR3 has 14 residues. V lost 4 bases and J lost 4, with 12 bases in between. As DNA, the CDR3 is TGTGCTAGTGGTTCAGGGGGGTTCGCAGATACGCAGTATTTT. Translating it yields CASGSGGFADTQYF.